These 32 T cell receptor beta chains were sequenced from one sample in a study of shared clonotypes between healthy human individuals. Only in-frame clones appear in the TCRdb table, and some are missing; sequencing was by immunoSEQ multiplex PCR. The table shows around 640,000 clones, with roughly 95% occurring only once. Naive CD8 cells lacked CD45RO, underwent positive selection for CCR7 and left out terminally differentiated effector memory CD45RA+ cells. What was sequenced was naive CD8+ T cells sorted from blood. The source of these receptors is a woman aged 25 to 39 in good health.

A remark on this clone: Other DNA sequences of this sample code for an identical CDR3. This chain uses TRBV5-1 with TRBJ2-7; D might be TRBD1 (6 bases). The CDR3 is 13 residues long. V gave up 0 bases and J gave up 4 bases, with 8 bases separating them. Germline CDR1 and CDR2: SGHRS and YFSETQ. DNA of the CDR3: TGCGCCAGCAGCTTGGGAGGGGGTTACGAGCAGTACTTC. It encodes CASSLGGGYEQYF.

In its sample, this clone was seen once. J is TRBJ2-5 and V is TRBV27, with TRBD1 identical over 7 bases. The J call may be faulty, since TRBJ2-7 better matches the DNA end. Germline V CDR1 and CDR2: MNHEY, SMNVEV (reference sequence). The CDR3 covers 14 residues. The CDR3 reads CASSSTGVTYEQYF. CDR3 in DNA: TGTGCCAGCAGTTCCACAGGGGTGACCTACGAGCAGTACTTC.

V is TRBV25-1 and J is TRBJ1-1; a possible D gene is TRBD1 (6 bases). Germline V gene sequence: CDR1 MGHDK, CDR2 SYGVNS. Trimming shortened V by 0 bases and J by 2 bases, and 19 bases separated the two germline ends. This CDR3 has 18 amino acids. For the CDR3, the DNA is TGTGCCAGCAGTGAATACTCGGGGGGGCTGGTGGGCAACACTGAAGCTTTCTTT. Its translation is CASSEYSGGLVGNTEAFF.

The V gene is TRBV13, the J gene TRBJ2-7; D unresolved. The V end lost 4 bases, the J end lost 5 bases, and 15 bases lay between the germline ends. Germline V lookup: CDR1 PRHDT, CDR2 FYEKMQ (reference sequence). The CDR3 covers 14 residues. The CDR3 bases are TGTGCCAGCAGCTCCCGGGCTCGTTTCCACGAGCAGTACTTC. It codes for CASSSRARFHEQYF. Variable domain in full (rest from reference TRBV13 and TRBJ2-7): AAGVIQSPRHLIKEKRETATLKCYPIPRHDTVYWYQQGPGQDPQFLISFYEKMQSDKGSIPDRFSAQQFSDYHSELNMSSLELGDSALYFCASSSRARFHEQYFGPGTRLTVT.

The chain has TRBV9 and TRBJ2-1; D is unresolved. CDR1 and CDR2 (germline): SGDLS, YYNGEE. Trimming took off 0 bases at V and 8 bases at J, with 12 bases between the two ends. The CDR3 is made up of 14 amino acids. CDR3 sequence (DNA): TGTGCCAGCAGCGTAGGATTTGCCCAGTATGAGCAGTTCTTC. This codes for CASSVGFAQYEQFF.

This clone was detected only once. This chain links TRBV6-5 with TRBJ2-1, with D unclear. V gave up 5 bases and J gave up 0 bases, with 11 bases separating them. CDR3 length: 15 residues. CDR1 is MNHEY and CDR2 is SVGAGI in the germline V gene. Here the CDR3 reads CASSGPGSSYNEQFF. The DNA for the CDR3 is TGTGCCAGCAGTGGGCCGGGTAGCTCCTACAATGAGCAGTTCTTC.

The chain couples TRBV7-9 to TRBJ2-2; 7 bases match TRBD1. Germline loops: CDR1 SEHNR, CDR2 FQNEAQ (reference sequence). Trimming took 1 base from V and 6 from J; bases not matched to a gene: 2. The CDR3 has 14 residues. The CDR3 region is CASSLVGGSGELFF. The CDR3 bases are TGTGCCAGCAGCTTAGTAGGGGGCTCCGGGGAGCTGTTTTTT.

This sequence joins TRBV30 and TRBJ2-1, with TRBD2 identical over 12 bases. The CDR3 length is 19 residues. Germline V gene sequence: CDR1 GTSNPN, CDR2 SVGIG (reference sequence). Germline trimming cut 2 bases from V and 0 bases from J; bases unmatched to any gene: 11. The CDR3 spells CAWSTGLAGQISSYNEQFF. For the CDR3, the DNA is TGTGCCTGGAGTACGGGACTAGCGGGCCAAATCTCCTCCTACAATGAGCAGTTCTTC.

The J gene is TRBJ1-2, the V gene TRBV25-1, with D hard to call. Trimming cost V 1 base and J 4 bases, with 10 bases left between them. The CDR3 loop spans 14 amino acids. Germline V CDR1 and CDR2: MGHDK, SYGVNS. Here the CDR3 reads CASSEWADSYGYTF. The CDR3, as DNA: TGTGCCAGCAGTGAATGGGCAGATTCCTATGGCTACACCTTC.

The V and J genes are TRBV11-1 and TRBJ2-7; 8 bases fit TRBD1. Germline-derived CDR1 and CDR2 are SGHAT and FQDESV (reference sequence). The CDR3 contains 13 residues. J gave up 3 bases and V 5 bases, and 3 bases lay outside the gene matches. CDR3 in amino acids: CASSPGQGYEQYF. In DNA form, the CDR3 reads TGTGCCAGCAGCCCTGGACAGGGCTACGAGCAGTACTTC.

The genes are TRBV4-1 and TRBJ2-3; D is ambiguous. The CDR3 spans 15 residues. The germline V gene encodes CDR1 MGHRA and CDR2 YSYEKL. The V gene lost 2 bases and the J gene lost 5 bases, with 14 bases spanning the gap. This chain's CDR3 is CASSQSILQIDTQYF. The CDR3 nucleotides are TGCGCCAGCAGCCAAAGCATCCTCCAAATAGATACGCAGTATTTT.

This clone was counted a few times. Other DNA sequences from this sample encode an identical CDR3 as well. This rearrangement joins TRBV27 to TRBJ2-7; a weak D match, TRBD1 (6 bases). The CDR3 covers 14 residues. V was trimmed by 4 bases and J by 0 bases, leaving 10 bases between them. Germline lookup yields CDR1 MNHEY and CDR2 SMNVEV (reference sequence). The CDR3 coding sequence is TGTGCCAGCAGTTCGGGACAAAGCTCCTACGAGCAGTACTTC. Protein: CASSSGQSSYEQYF.

The chain couples TRBV28 to TRBJ2-5; D call uncertain. The CDR3 is 20 amino acids. Trimming stripped 5 bases from V and 1 base from J, with 29 bases between. CDR1 is MDHEN, CDR2 SYDVKM, per germline. This chain's CDR3 is CASSTALLAGSLDLQETQYF. The CDR3 coding sequence is TGTGCCAGCAGTACCGCGCTCCTCGCCGGGTCCCTGGATCTCCAAGAGACCCAGTACTTC.

This clone was found once. The V call is TRBV6-5, the J call TRBJ2-1; 7 bases line up with TRBD2. Looked up from germline, CDR1 is MNHEY and CDR2 is SVGAGI. Germline trimming cut 8 bases from V and 6 bases from J; bases unmatched to any gene: 10. The CDR3 contains 14 residues. CDR3 nucleotides: TGTGCCAGCGGCTGGGGGGAGGGCCGCAATGAGCAGTTCTTC. This gives the protein CASGWGEGRNEQFF.

This chain uses TRBV15 with TRBJ2-7; D assignment may be TRBD1 or TRBD2 (6 bases each). CDR1 is LNHNV and CDR2 is YYDKDF in the germline V gene (reference sequence). The CDR3 length is 17 residues. V was pared by 0 bases and J by 4 bases, with 19 bases between. The CDR3 DNA is TGTGCCACCAGCAGAGATGTGGGCGGAGGGGGTCTGTACGAGCAGTACTTC. Translated: CATSRDVGGGGLYEQYF.

The chain links TRBV2 to TRBJ2-5; no definite D call. The germline V gene encodes CDR1 SNHLY and CDR2 FYNNEI. Trimming left V 0 bases short and J 4 bases short, with 24 bases between. This CDR3 has 19 amino acids. The CDR3 loop reads CASSEATVGWERVRETQYF. CDR3 nucleotides: TGTGCCAGCAGTGAAGCGACTGTGGGTTGGGAACGGGTTCGAGAGACCCAGTACTTC.

This chain links TRBV27 with TRBJ2-7; TRBD2 aligns across 13 bases. J lost 5 bases, V lost 6 bases, and 4 bases had no gene match. CDR1 is MNHEY, CDR2 SMNVEV, per germline (reference sequence). CDR3 length: 14 amino acids. In DNA form, the CDR3 reads TGTGCCAGCAGCGAGGGACTAGCGGGAAACGAGCAGTACTTC. This encodes CASSEGLAGNEQYF.

J is TRBJ2-5 and V is TRBV7-9; tentative D call: TRBD2 (5 bases). The CDR3 contains 12 residues. The germline V gene has CDR1 SEHNR and CDR2 FQNEAQ (reference sequence). Trimming took off 5 bases at V and 12 bases at J, with 16 bases between the two ends. The chain's CDR3 is CASSAGPPVEYF. In DNA form, the CDR3 reads TGTGCCAGCAGCGCGGGCCCACCAGTGGAGTACTTC. Drawing the rest from reference TRBV7-9 and TRBJ2-5, the complete variable domain is DTGVSQNPRHKITKRGQNVTFRCDPISEHNRLYWYRQTLGQGPEFLTYFQNEAQLEKSRLLSDRFSAERPKGSFSTLEIQRTEQGDSAMYLCASSAGPPVEYFGPGTRLLVL.

The chain has TRBV2 and TRBJ2-2; TRBD1 is a possible D gene (6 bases). The V and J ends lost 1 base and 8 bases respectively, with 8 bases between them. Germline CDR1 is SNHLY and CDR2 is FYNNEI. CDR3 size: 13 residues. CDR3 sequence (DNA): TGTGCCAGCAGTGAAGGGGGGCAGGGGGAGCTGTTTTTT. Translating gives CASSEGGQGELFF.

The J gene is TRBJ2-3, the V gene TRBV4-1, with 13 bases identical to TRBD2. CDR3 length: 15 amino acids. Germline CDR1 reads MGHRA; CDR2 reads YSYEKL. V shed 6 bases and J 6 bases; nucleotides not matched to a gene: 6. The CDR3 DNA is TGCGCCAGCAGGCGTGGGACTAGCGGGACGGATACGCAGTATTTT. Amino acids: CASRRGTSGTDTQYF.

The chain joins TRBV19 to TRBJ1-1; TRBD1 agrees at 7 bases. The CDR3 loop spans 15 amino acids. CDR1 LNHDA and CDR2 SQIVND come from the germline V gene (reference sequence). J lost 4 bases, V lost 6 bases, and 11 bases had no gene match. DNA for the CDR3: TGTGCCAGTAGAGAGACAGGGTCGGGCGGCACTGAAGCTTTCTTT. Translated, it gives CASRETGSGGTEAFF. Full variable domain (rest looked up from reference TRBV19 and TRBJ1-1): DGGITQSPKYLFRKEGQNVTLSCEQNLNHDAMYWYRQDPGQGLRLIYYSQIVNDFQKGDIAEGYSVSREKKESFPLTVTSAQKNPTAFYLCASRETGSGGTEAFFGQGTRLTVV.

This chain uses TRBV2 with TRBJ2-7, with D possibly TRBD2 on 5 matching bases. CDR1 is SNHLY and CDR2 is FYNNEI in the germline V gene. Trimming stripped 7 bases from V and 3 bases from J, with 10 bases between. The CDR3 runs to 12 residues. The CDR3 coding sequence is TGTGCCAGCACCGAGGGAGACTACGAGCAGTACTTC. Residues: CASTEGDYEQYF.

The chain carries TRBV7-2 and TRBJ2-7; a possible D gene is TRBD2 (7 bases). The CDR3 is 16 amino acids. Trimming stripped 2 bases from V and 6 bases from J, with 20 bases between. In germline, CDR1 is SGHTA, CDR2 FQGNSA. This chain's CDR3 is CASSLLYGWGGREQYF. DNA of the CDR3: TGTGCCAGCAGCTTATTATACGGGTGGGGGGGCCGCGAGCAGTACTTC.

This sequence joins TRBV2 and TRBJ2-3; a weak D match, TRBD2 (5 bases). V shed 0 bases and J shed 3 bases, with 13 bases lying between them. CDR1 and CDR2 (germline): SNHLY, FYNNEI. CDR3 size: 16 residues. CDR3 residues: CASSEAASRLTDTQYF. The DNA of the CDR3 is TGTGCCAGCAGTGAAGCGGCTAGCCGTCTGACAGATACGCAGTATTTT.

The V call is TRBV2, the J call TRBJ2-7, with a tentative D call TRBD2 (5 bases). The germline CDR1 and CDR2 sequences are SNHLY and FYNNEI. This CDR3 is 14 amino acids long. The V end was cut by 7 bases, the J end by 1 base, with 14 bases between. CDR3 sequence (DNA): TGTGCCAGCATCCCAAACGGGGTTTCCTACGAGCAGTACTTC. The encoded protein is CASIPNGVSYEQYF.

J is TRBJ1-1 and V is TRBV19; tentative D call: TRBD1 (5 bases). Germline V gene data show CDR1 as LNHDA and CDR2 as SQIVND (reference sequence). This CDR3 comprises 15 residues. V was cut by 5 bases and J by 5 bases, with 18 bases left in between. CDR3 amino acids: CASSLPWGRETEAFF. CDR3 sequence (DNA): TGTGCCAGTAGTCTCCCCTGGGGCCGTGAGACTGAAGCTTTCTTT.

V and J are TRBV19 and TRBJ2-3; 10 nucleotides agree with TRBD2. The V gene's germline CDR1 is LNHDA and CDR2 SQIVND (reference sequence). J gave up 4 bases and V 3 bases, and 7 bases lay outside the gene matches. The CDR3 has 16 amino acids. The CDR3 spells CASSIASGSSPDTQYF. CDR3 coding DNA: TGTGCCAGTAGTATCGCTAGCGGGAGTAGCCCAGATACGCAGTATTTT.

This clone was seen a single time. V usage is TRBV15 and J usage is TRBJ2-7, with D possibly being TRBD1 or TRBD2 (5 bases each). Germline assignment: CDR1 LNHNV and CDR2 YYDKDF (reference sequence). The CDR3 is made up of 16 amino acids. V dropped 5 bases and J dropped 0 bases, with 17 bases sitting between them. The DNA for the CDR3 is TGTGCCACCAGCCGTGGTCTAGCAGGGAGCTCCTACGAGCAGTACTTC. Its translation is CATSRGLAGSSYEQYF.

V is TRBV4-1 and J is TRBJ2-1, with D possibly TRBD2 on 6 matching bases. CDR3 size: 12 residues. The germline V and J ends were trimmed by 9 bases and 5 bases, with 11 bases remaining between them. From germline, CDR1 is MGHRA and CDR2 YSYEKL. The CDR3 sequence is CASKGLHNEQFF. The CDR3 nucleotides are TGCGCCAGTAAGGGACTCCACAATGAGCAGTTCTTC.

The chain joins TRBV5-6 to TRBJ2-7, with TRBD1 matching 9 bases. J lost 7 bases, V lost 4 bases, and 3 bases had no gene match. Per the germline V gene, CDR1 is SGHDT and CDR2 is YYEEEE. The CDR3 covers 12 residues. CDR3 in amino acids: CASSIGTGEQYF. In DNA form, the CDR3 reads TGTGCCAGCAGCATCGGGACAGGGGAGCAGTACTTC.

This chain connects TRBV5-1 to TRBJ1-2; TRBD1 is a possible D gene (6 bases). Germline V lookup: CDR1 SGHRS, CDR2 YFSETQ. The CDR3 is made up of 12 amino acids. Trimming removed 5 bases from V and 6 bases from J, with 11 bases in between. In DNA form, the CDR3 reads TGCGCCAGCAGTTGGGGGCGAGATGGCTACACCTTC. This gives the protein CASSWGRDGYTF.

This sequence joins TRBV9 and TRBJ1-2; D ambiguous. The CDR3 length is 15 residues. V was clipped by 3 bases and J by 4 bases, with 16 bases between them. From germline, CDR1 is SGDLS and CDR2 YYNGEE. The CDR3 here is CASSGWLTDRYGYTF. The CDR3 region has the DNA TGTGCCAGCAGCGGATGGTTAACAGATCGCTATGGCTACACCTTC.